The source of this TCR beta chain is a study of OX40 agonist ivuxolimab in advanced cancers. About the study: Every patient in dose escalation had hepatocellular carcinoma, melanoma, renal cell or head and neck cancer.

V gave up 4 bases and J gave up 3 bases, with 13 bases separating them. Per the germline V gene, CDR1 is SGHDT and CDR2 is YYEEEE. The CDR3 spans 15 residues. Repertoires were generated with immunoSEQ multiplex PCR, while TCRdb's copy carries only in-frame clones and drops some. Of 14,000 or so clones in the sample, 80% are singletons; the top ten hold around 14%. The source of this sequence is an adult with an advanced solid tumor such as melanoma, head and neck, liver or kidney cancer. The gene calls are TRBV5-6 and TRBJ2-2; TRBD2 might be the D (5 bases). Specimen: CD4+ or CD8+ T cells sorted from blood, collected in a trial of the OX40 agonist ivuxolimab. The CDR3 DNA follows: TGTGCCAGCAGCCCCCTTGGACTCTACACCGGGGAGCTGTTTTTT. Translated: CASSPLGLYTGELFF.